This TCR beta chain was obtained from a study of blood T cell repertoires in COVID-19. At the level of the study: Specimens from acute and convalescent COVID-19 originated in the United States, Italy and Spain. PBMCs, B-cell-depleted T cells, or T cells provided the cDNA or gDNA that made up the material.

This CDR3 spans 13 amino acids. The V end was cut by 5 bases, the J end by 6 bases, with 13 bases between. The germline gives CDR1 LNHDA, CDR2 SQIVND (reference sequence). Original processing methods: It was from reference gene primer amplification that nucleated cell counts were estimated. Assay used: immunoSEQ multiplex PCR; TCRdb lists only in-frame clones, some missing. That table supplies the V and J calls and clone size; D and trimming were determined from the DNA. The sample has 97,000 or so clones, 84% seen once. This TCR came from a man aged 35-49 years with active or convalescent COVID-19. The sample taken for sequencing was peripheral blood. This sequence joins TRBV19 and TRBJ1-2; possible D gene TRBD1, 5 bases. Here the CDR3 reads CASSSRDSNGYTF. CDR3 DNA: TGTGCCAGTAGTTCCAGGGATTCTAATGGCTACACCTTC.